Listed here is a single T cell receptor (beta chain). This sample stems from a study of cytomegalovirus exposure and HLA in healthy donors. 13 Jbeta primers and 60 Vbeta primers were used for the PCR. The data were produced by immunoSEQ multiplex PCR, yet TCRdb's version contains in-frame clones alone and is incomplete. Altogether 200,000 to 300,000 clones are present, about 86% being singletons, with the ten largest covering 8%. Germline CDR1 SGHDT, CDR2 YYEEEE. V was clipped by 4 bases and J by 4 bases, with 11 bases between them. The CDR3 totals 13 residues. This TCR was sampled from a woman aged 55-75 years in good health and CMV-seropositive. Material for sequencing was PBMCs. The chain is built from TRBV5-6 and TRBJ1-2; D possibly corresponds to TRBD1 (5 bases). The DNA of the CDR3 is TGTGCCAGCAGCGTGGGACTGACCTATGGCTACACCTTC. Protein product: CASSVGLTYGYTF.